This T cell receptor (beta chain) was sequenced in a study of identical twins. Germline CDR1 and CDR2: DFQATT and SNEGSKA (reference sequence). The CDR3 consists of 11 residues. Trimming left V 3 bases short and J 10 bases short, with 10 bases between. Study results and caveats: Beta clonotypes that were abundant in cord blood contained fewer insertions, a pattern absent from memory repertoires. There was more out-of-frame TCR alpha sharing in monozygotic twins than models estimated.

As regards this clonotype: Its antigen is unknown.

One entry per CDR3 protein results from TCRdb running MiXCR on the 5' RACE reads. Of approximately 530,000 distinct CDR3 sequences in the sample, around 20% were seen once. In addition, the sample was reused for a study of yellow fever vaccine responses in identical twins. From that paper: Vaccine T cell responses of twins reportedly seemed partly convergent and partly personalized.

The sample comprised CD4+ T cells sorted from blood. The TCR was taken from a woman under 30 in good health. V and J are TRBV20-1 and TRBJ2-1; D gene ambiguous. The CDR3 nucleotides read TGCAGTGCTAGGGGTCCTGGAGAGCAGTTCTTC. Translating it yields CSARGPGEQFF.